The 27 T cell receptor beta chains presented below share a single source sample, sequenced in a study of blood T cell repertoires in COVID-19 (dated by TCRdb to between 2020 and 2021). The protocol used for the library was the immunoSEQ multiplex PCR assay. Sourced from immuneACCESS, this table was stored by TCRdb with only in-frame sequences that have V and J called. A share of the clones is absent; for the studies checked, an unresolved V gene accounts for under half, and the remainder has no known explanation. For this sample the table gives 130,000 to 150,000 clones, of which less than 90% were detected only once. The top ten constitute 4.5% to 6% of the sample. Sequenced input: PBMCs or T cells enriched from blood (not recorded which). The receptors stem from a man aged 35 to 55 with acute COVID-19.

V usage is TRBV30 and J usage is TRBJ1-3; D unclear. This CDR3 contains 14 residues. Trimming took 0 bases from V and 11 from J, leaving 17 bases between them. Germline values: CDR1 GTSNPN, CDR2 SVGIG (reference sequence). The CDR3 protein is CAWSVLAEEDPIYF. The CDR3 bases are TGTGCCTGGAGTGTACTGGCGGAGGAGGACCCCATATATTTT.

This clone was detected only once. The chain uses TRBV4-1 and TRBJ1-5; D is unclear. Per the germline V gene, CDR1 is MGHRA and CDR2 is YSYEKL. V was clipped by 2 bases and J by 4 bases, with 15 bases between them. This CDR3 has 16 amino acids. CDR3 amino acids: CASSQPSGGLNQPQHF. CDR3 nucleotides: TGCGCCAGCAGCCAACCTAGTGGAGGGTTAAATCAGCCCCAGCATTTT.

The chain recombines TRBV27 with TRBJ2-2; D not certain. CDR1 and CDR2 from the germline V gene are MNHEY and SMNVEV (reference sequence). Trimming left V 3 bases short and J 2 bases short, with 19 bases between. The CDR3 totals 18 residues. The CDR3 is CASSLSLSQVLNTGELFF. The CDR3 nucleotides are TGTGCCAGCAGTTTGTCCCTATCGCAGGTTCTCAACACCGGGGAGCTGTTTTTT.

This clone was seen just once. The V gene is TRBV27, the J gene TRBJ2-7, with D unclear. Germline lookup yields CDR1 MNHEY and CDR2 SMNVEV (reference sequence). Trimming took off 3 bases at V and 0 bases at J, with 9 bases between the two ends. This CDR3 is built from 14 residues. The CDR3 nucleotides read TGTGCCAGCAGTTTTAGTACCCGCTCCTACGAGCAGTACTTC. Its protein is CASSFSTRSYEQYF.

This rearrangement joins TRBV5-4 to TRBJ2-1; possible D gene TRBD1, 6 bases. This CDR3 spans 14 amino acids. V lost 4 bases, J lost 7 bases, and 15 bases lay in between. Looked up from germline, CDR1 is SGHNT and CDR2 is YYREEE (reference sequence). This CDR3 reads CASSIPGTRNEQFF. In DNA, the CDR3 is TGTGCCAGCAGCATACCCGGGACAAGAAATGAGCAGTTCTTC. Complete variable domain (other parts from reference TRBV5-4 and TRBJ2-1): ETGVTQSPTHLIKTRGQQVTLRCSSQSGHNTVSWYQQALGQGPQFIFQYYREEENGRGNFPPRFSGLQFPNYSSELNVNALELDDSALYLCASSIPGTRNEQFFGPGTRLTVL.

V gene TRBV7-2 combines with J gene TRBJ2-2; D is perhaps TRBD2 (5 bases). This CDR3 comprises 15 residues. With 2 bases removed from V and 7 bases from J, the gap between germline ends came to 14 bases. Germline V CDR1 and CDR2: SGHTA, FQGNSA. In DNA form, the CDR3 reads TGTGCCAGCAGCTTAAGTAACGGGGAAGGCGGGGAGCTGTTTTTT. Translation: CASSLSNGEGGELFF.

V gene TRBV28 combines with J gene TRBJ1-2; D perhaps matches TRBD1 (6 bases). The CDR3 length is 15 residues. Deletions cut 2 bases from V and 4 bases from J, with 14 bases between. Germline CDR1 reads MDHEN; CDR2 reads SYDVKM. The CDR3 DNA reads as TGTGCCAGCAGTTTAGGGGCAGGGGCTGCCTATGGCTACACCTTC. It yields the protein CASSLGAGAAYGYTF.

The rearrangement joins TRBV5-6 to TRBJ1-2; D gene unclear. Germline values: CDR1 SGHDT, CDR2 YYEEEE. The V end lost 3 bases, the J end lost 8 bases, and 11 bases lay between the germline ends. The CDR3 totals 12 residues. The CDR3 is CASSSLRVGYTF. The CDR3 region has the DNA TGTGCCAGCAGCTCCCTGCGTGTCGGCTACACCTTC.

The V call is TRBV5-5, the J call TRBJ1-2, with 7 nucleotides matching TRBD1. The CDR3 is made up of 13 amino acids. CDR1 and CDR2 (germline): SGHKS, YYEKEE (reference sequence). Germline trimming cut 7 bases from V and 2 bases from J; bases unmatched to any gene: 5. The CDR3 is CASRGGRNYGYTF. CDR3 sequence (DNA): TGTGCCAGCCGAGGGGGCCGCAACTATGGCTACACCTTC. The complete variable domain, with remaining parts taken from reference TRBV5-5 and TRBJ1-2, reads DAGVTQSPTHLIKTRGQQVTLRCSPISGHKSVSWYQQVLGQGPQFIFQYYEKEERGRGNFPDRFSARQFPNYSSELNVNALLLGDSALYLCASRGGRNYGYTFGSGTRLTVV.

This clone appeared a few times. The V call is TRBV9, the J call TRBJ2-2, with D possibly matching TRBD1 (6 bases). The CDR3 totals 15 residues. Trimming took 2 bases from V and 6 from J, leaving 14 bases between them. Germline loops: CDR1 SGDLS, CDR2 YYNGEE. The chain's CDR3 is CASSVLGARAGELFF. CDR3 DNA: TGTGCCAGCAGCGTTTTGGGGGCGCGGGCCGGGGAGCTGTTTTTT.

J is TRBJ2-7 and V is TRBV12-3 or TRBV12-4; 7 nucleotides align to TRBD2. The CDR3 is 13 amino acids. Trimming took 7 bases from V and 6 from J; bases not matched to a gene: 9. CDR3 residues: CASTSGRVREQYF. In DNA, the CDR3 is TGTGCCAGCACCTCAGGGAGGGTTCGCGAGCAGTACTTC.

The chain couples TRBV7-2 to TRBJ1-3; the D gene is possibly TRBD1 (6 bases). V shed 2 bases and J shed 2 bases, with 7 bases lying between them. This CDR3 is 14 amino acids long. The germline V gene has CDR1 SGHTA and CDR2 FQGNSA. The CDR3 nucleotides read TGTGCCAGCAGCTTACAGGGGACTGGAAACACCATATATTTT. Its translation: CASSLQGTGNTIYF.

Here the CDR3 reads CASSLVGTSMPEQYF. Written as DNA, the CDR3 is TGCGCCAGCAGCTTGGTTGGGACTAGTATGCCCGAGCAGTACTTC. The chain combines TRBV5-1 with TRBJ2-7, with 8 bases lining up with TRBD2. Per germline, CDR1 SGHRS and CDR2 YFSETQ. V lost 0 bases, J lost 6 bases, and 8 bases stayed unmatched. The CDR3 consists of 15 residues. The full variable domain, rest sourced from reference TRBV5-1 and TRBJ2-7, is KAGVTQTPRYLIKTRGQQVTLSCSPISGHRSVSWYQQTPGQGLQFLFEYFSETQRNKGNFPGRFSGRQFSNSRSEMNVSTLELGDSALYLCASSLVGTSMPEQYFGPGTRLTVT.

The rearrangement links TRBV2 to TRBJ1-2; D not certain. The CDR3 extends over 14 amino acids. Trimming took off 6 bases at V and 2 bases at J, with 13 bases between the two ends. The germline V gene encodes CDR1 SNHLY and CDR2 FYNNEI. The CDR3 is CASRLNSANYGYTF. Here the CDR3 DNA reads TGTGCCAGCAGGCTAAACTCAGCGAACTATGGCTACACCTTC.

The rearrangement uses TRBV19 and TRBJ2-7; TRBD1 matches 7 bases. Germline CDR1 LNHDA, CDR2 SQIVND (reference sequence). Losses at the gene ends were 5 bases for V and 0 bases for J; bases not matched to a gene: 7. The CDR3 length is 15 residues. The CDR3 reads CASSSTGESSYEQYF. CDR3 sequence (DNA): TGTGCCAGTAGTTCAACAGGGGAAAGCTCCTACGAGCAGTACTTC.

The genes are TRBV3-1 (or the pseudogene TRBV3-2) and TRBJ2-3; possibly TRBD2 for D (7 bases). The CDR3 contains 18 residues. Per the germline V gene, CDR1 is LGHDT and CDR2 is YNNKEL (reference sequence). Trimming left V 0 bases short and J 2 bases short, with 18 bases between. CDR3 nucleotide sequence: TGTGCCAGCAGCCAAGATATGGGGGGGCAAGCATTCACAGATACGCAGTATTTT. Translation: CASSQDMGGQAFTDTQYF.

In DNA, the CDR3 is TGTGCCAGTACCTTAGGGGCGGACAGTATCGGCAATGAGCAGTTCTTC. Its protein product is CASTLGADSIGNEQFF. V is TRBV19 and J is TRBJ2-1, with D maybe TRBD1 (6 bases). Germline CDR1 LNHDA, CDR2 SQIVND (reference sequence). Deletions cut 7 bases from V and 6 bases from J, with 22 bases between. The CDR3 extends over 16 amino acids.

V usage is TRBV11-2 and J usage is TRBJ2-3, with D possibly matching TRBD2 (7 bases). The V gene lost 5 bases and the J gene lost 1 base, with 13 bases spanning the gap. The germline CDR1 and CDR2 sequences are SGHAT and FQNNGV. The CDR3 is 15 residues long. CDR3 DNA: TGTGCCAGCAGCCCCCTGCGGGGGCGCACAGATACGCAGTATTTT. As protein: CASSPLRGRTDTQYF.

This clone was seen only once. The chain couples TRBV18 to TRBJ2-3, with TRBD2 matching 7 bases. This CDR3 has 15 residues. V gave up 6 bases and J gave up 2 bases; unmatched junction bases: 8. Per germline, CDR1 KGHSH and CDR2 LQKENI. CDR3 nucleotide sequence: TGTGCCAGCTCGGAACCCGGGACTATCACAGATACGCAGTATTTT. Its translation: CASSEPGTITDTQYF.

The CDR3 DNA is TGTGCCAGCAGCATTAACCGGGGACACTTTAACTATGGCTACACCTTC. Translating it yields CASSINRGHFNYGYTF. The rearrangement uses TRBV9 and TRBJ1-2; maybe TRBD1 (6 bases). Germline V gene lookup returns CDR1 SGDLS and CDR2 YYNGEE. The CDR3 covers 16 residues. Trimming stripped 4 bases from V and 1 base from J, with 17 bases between.

This chain connects TRBV19 to TRBJ2-5; D unresolved. The CDR3 runs 14 residues. CDR1 is LNHDA, CDR2 SQIVND, per germline (reference sequence). The V end lost 1 base, the J end lost 1 base, and 7 bases lay between the germline ends. DNA for the CDR3: TGTGCCAGTAGTATAGGAGTCACCCAAGAGACCCAGTACTTC. Translated, it gives CASSIGVTQETQYF.

The chain is built from TRBV5-4 and TRBJ1-2; 10 positions agree with TRBD1. The germline gives CDR1 SGHNT, CDR2 YYREEE (reference sequence). Trimming at V came to 3 bases and at J to 8 bases, leaving 10 bases not matched to a gene. This CDR3 region has 15 residues. This CDR3 reads CASSSPRDRGLGYTF. In DNA, the CDR3 is TGTGCCAGCAGCTCGCCCCGGGACAGGGGTTTAGGCTACACCTTC.

A single count supports this clone. This chain uses TRBV3-1 (or the pseudogene TRBV3-2) with TRBJ2-7, with 7 bases that match TRBD2. After removal of 4 bases from V and 7 bases from J, the junction contained 16 bases not matched to a gene. From germline, CDR1 is LGHDT and CDR2 YNNKEL (reference sequence). This CDR3 contains 16 residues. The CDR3 sequence is CASSLLKQRGAWEQYF. In nucleotides, the CDR3 is TGTGCCAGCAGCCTCCTGAAACAGCGGGGCGCGTGGGAGCAGTACTTC.

The genes are TRBV7-2 and TRBJ2-5, with D unresolved. Trimming stripped 1 base from V and 0 bases from J, with 6 bases between. From germline, CDR1 is SGHTA and CDR2 FQGNSA. The CDR3 runs to 14 residues. The CDR3 reads CASSLGLNQETQYF. The CDR3 region has the DNA TGTGCCAGCAGCTTAGGGCTGAACCAAGAGACCCAGTACTTC.

This chain links TRBV4-3 with TRBJ2-2; D perhaps matches TRBD2 (7 bases). Trimming left V 4 bases short and J 4 bases short, with 13 bases between. CDR3 size: 15 residues. Germline V gene sequence: CDR1 LGHNA, CDR2 YSLEER. For the CDR3, the DNA is TGCGCCAGCAGCCGGCAGAGGGGGGGCACCGGGGAGCTGTTTTTT. Residues: CASSRQRGGTGELFF.

This clone was seen more than once but under ten times. The genes are TRBV19 and TRBJ1-1; tentative D call: TRBD1 (5 bases). Germline V lookup: CDR1 LNHDA, CDR2 SQIVND (reference sequence). The CDR3 covers 15 residues. The ends were cut back, 7 bases at V and 0 bases at J, with 15 bases in the middle. The CDR3 coding sequence is TGTGCCAGTATCCCCCCAGGGCCGATGAACACTGAAGCTTTCTTT. Translated: CASIPPGPMNTEAFF.

This clone was recorded once. The rearrangement uses TRBV7-9 and TRBJ2-3; a possible D gene is TRBD2 (5 bases). There are 17 residues in the CDR3. Trimming cost V 5 bases and J 0 bases, with 18 bases left between them. Germline V CDR1 and CDR2: SEHNR, FQNEAQ (reference sequence). CDR3 loop: CASSPGDWWRSTDTQYF. The CDR3 DNA reads TGTGCCAGCAGCCCCGGTGATTGGTGGAGGAGCACAGATACGCAGTATTTT.